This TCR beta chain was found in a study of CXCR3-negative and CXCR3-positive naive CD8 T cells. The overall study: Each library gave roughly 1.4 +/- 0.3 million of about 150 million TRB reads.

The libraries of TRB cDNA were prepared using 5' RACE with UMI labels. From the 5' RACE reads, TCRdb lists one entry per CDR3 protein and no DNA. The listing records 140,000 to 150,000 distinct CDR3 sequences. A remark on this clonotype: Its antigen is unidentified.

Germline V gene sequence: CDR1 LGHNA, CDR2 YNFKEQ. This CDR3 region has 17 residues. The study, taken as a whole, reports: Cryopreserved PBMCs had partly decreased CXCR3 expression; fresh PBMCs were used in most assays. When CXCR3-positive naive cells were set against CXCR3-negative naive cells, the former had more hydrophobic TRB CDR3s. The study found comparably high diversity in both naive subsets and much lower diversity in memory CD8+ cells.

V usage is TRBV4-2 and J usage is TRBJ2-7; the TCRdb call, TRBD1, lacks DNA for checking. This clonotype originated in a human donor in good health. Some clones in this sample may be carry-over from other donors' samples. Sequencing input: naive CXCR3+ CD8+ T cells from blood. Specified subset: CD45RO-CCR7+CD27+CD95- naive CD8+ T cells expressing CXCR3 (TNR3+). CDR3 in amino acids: CASSSPNGRGGYYEQYF.